Listed below are T cell receptor beta chains from one sample, sequenced in a study of T cell responses to AZD1222 COVID-19 vaccine. The assay was immunoSEQ multiplex PCR, and TCRdb's table has in-frame clones only and misses some. The repertoire holds 110,000 to 150,000 clones, with 80% to 90% as singletons. The sequencing here drew on peripheral blood, taken on day 0 of AZD1222 vaccination. All receptors derive from an adult in good health. The CDR3 runs from the conserved cysteine through the conserved F or W. D genes are given only for firm matches. Clone size appears in some rows only: once, few, many, or a class for an expanded clone.

d_call: TRBD1
v_call: TRBV27
j_call: TRBJ1-5
clone_size: .
cdr3_aa: CASRLQGSNQPQHF
cdr3_nt: TGTGCCAGCAGGCTACAGGGGAGCAATCAGCCCCAGCATTTT

d_call: .
v_call: TRBV19
j_call: TRBJ1-5
clone_size: .
cdr3_aa: CASSKANQPQHF
cdr3_nt: TGTGCCAGTAGTAAGGCCAATCAGCCCCAGCATTTT

d_call: .
v_call: TRBV27
j_call: TRBJ1-2
clone_size: .
cdr3_aa: CASSPGLLYGYTF
cdr3_nt: TGTGCCAGCAGTCCAGGGCTTCTCTATGGCTACACCTTC

d_call: .
v_call: TRBV30
j_call: TRBJ1-6
clone_size: .
cdr3_aa: CAWSVRGFNSPLHF
cdr3_nt: TGTGCCTGGAGTGTACGGGGTTTTAATTCACCCCTCCACTTT

d_call: TRBD2
v_call: TRBV5-5
j_call: TRBJ2-5
clone_size: .
cdr3_aa: CASSPLAGGVLETQYF
cdr3_nt: TGTGCCAGCAGCCCACTAGCGGGAGGGGTCTTGGAGACCCAGTACTTC

d_call: .
v_call: TRBV28
j_call: TRBJ2-3
clone_size: .
cdr3_aa: CASRPGGASTDTQYF
cdr3_nt: TGTGCCAGCAGACCTGGGGGAGCGTCGACAGATACGCAGTATTTT

d_call: .
v_call: TRBV3-1/TRBV3-2
j_call: TRBJ2-5
clone_size: .
cdr3_aa: CASSQDPAGSKTQYF
cdr3_nt: TGTGCCAGCAGCCAAGATCCGGCGGGGTCAAAGACCCAGTACTTC

d_call: .
v_call: TRBV2
j_call: TRBJ2-3
clone_size: .
cdr3_aa: CASSLTDTQYF
cdr3_nt: TGTGCCAGCAGTTTAACAGATACGCAGTATTTT

d_call: .
v_call: TRBV5-6
j_call: TRBJ2-5
clone_size: .
cdr3_aa: CASSSPPPRYQETQYF
cdr3_nt: TGTGCCAGCAGCTCTCCACCGCCCCGGTACCAAGAGACCCAGTACTTC

d_call: TRBD2
v_call: TRBV27
j_call: TRBJ2-1
clone_size: .
cdr3_aa: CASSPSGNYNEQFF
cdr3_nt: TGTGCCAGCAGTCCTAGCGGCAATTACAATGAGCAGTTCTTC

d_call: TRBD1
v_call: TRBV7-9
j_call: TRBJ2-7
clone_size: once
cdr3_aa: CASSSTGQLYEQYF
cdr3_nt: TGTGCCAGCAGCTCGACGGGACAGCTCTACGAGCAGTACTTC

d_call: .
v_call: TRBV5-1
j_call: TRBJ2-6
clone_size: .
cdr3_aa: CASSLAPGANVLTF
cdr3_nt: TGCGCCAGCAGCTTGGCCCCTGGGGCCAACGTCCTGACTTTC

d_call: .
v_call: TRBV28
j_call: TRBJ2-7
clone_size: .
cdr3_aa: CASSRAGTLAYEQYF
cdr3_nt: TGTGCCAGCAGCCGGGCCGGGACTCTCGCCTACGAGCAGTACTTC

d_call: TRBD2
v_call: TRBV28
j_call: TRBJ2-3
clone_size: .
cdr3_aa: CASSLIRLARIGDTQYF
cdr3_nt: TGTGCCAGCAGTTTAATTCGACTAGCGAGAATCGGAGATACGCAGTATTTT

d_call: .
v_call: TRBV4-1
j_call: TRBJ2-2
clone_size: .
cdr3_aa: CASSLGQNTGELFF
cdr3_nt: TGCGCCAGCAGCCTCGGACAGAACACCGGGGAGCTGTTTTTT

d_call: TRBD2
v_call: TRBV11-2
j_call: TRBJ2-5
clone_size: few
cdr3_aa: CATRPTSGKETQYF
cdr3_nt: TGTGCCACCCGTCCAACTAGCGGGAAAGAGACCCAGTACTTC

d_call: .
v_call: TRBV19
j_call: TRBJ1-1
clone_size: .
cdr3_aa: CAITRGVGNTEAFF
cdr3_nt: TGTGCCATAACAAGGGGTGTGGGAAACACTGAAGCTTTCTTT

d_call: .
v_call: TRBV19
j_call: TRBJ1-5
clone_size: .
cdr3_aa: CASTRGIGVQPQHF
cdr3_nt: TGTGCCAGTACTCGAGGGATAGGGGTTCAGCCCCAGCATTTT

d_call: .
v_call: TRBV10-2
j_call: TRBJ1-5
clone_size: .
cdr3_aa: CASSESKYVQGEPQHF
cdr3_nt: TGCGCCAGCAGTGAGTCGAAGTATGTTCAAGGGGAGCCCCAGCATTTT

d_call: .
v_call: TRBV28
j_call: TRBJ1-5
clone_size: few
cdr3_aa: CASIERGQPQHF
cdr3_nt: TGTGCCAGCATAGAGAGGGGCCAGCCCCAGCATTTT

d_call: .
v_call: TRBV6-5
j_call: TRBJ2-7
clone_size: .
cdr3_aa: CASTKRGFYEQYF
cdr3_nt: TGTGCCAGCACCAAACGGGGGTTTTACGAGCAGTACTTC

d_call: .
v_call: TRBV4-1
j_call: TRBJ1-2
clone_size: .
cdr3_aa: CASSQGDLISGSHGYTF
cdr3_nt: TGCGCCAGCAGCCAAGGGGATTTAATTTCGGGGTCTCATGGCTACACCTTC

d_call: TRBD1
v_call: TRBV6-2/TRBV6-3
j_call: TRBJ1-5
clone_size: .
cdr3_aa: CASSYGGTGIQPQHF
cdr3_nt: TGTGCCAGCAGTTACGGTGGGACAGGGATTCAGCCCCAGCATTTT

d_call: .
v_call: TRBV5-4
j_call: TRBJ2-1
clone_size: .
cdr3_aa: CASSLWRGGRNEQFF
cdr3_nt: TGTGCCAGCAGCTTGTGGAGAGGGGGGAGGAATGAGCAGTTCTTC

d_call: .
v_call: TRBV4-1
j_call: TRBJ1-5
clone_size: .
cdr3_aa: CASSQDWGRSHQPQHF
cdr3_nt: TGCGCCAGCAGCCAAGATTGGGGTAGGAGTCATCAGCCCCAGCATTTT

d_call: TRBD1
v_call: TRBV6-4
j_call: TRBJ1-2
clone_size: .
cdr3_aa: CASSDRPGQGPGGYTF
cdr3_nt: TGTGCCAGCAGTGACCGGCCGGGACAGGGGCCGGGTGGCTACACCTTC

d_call: .
v_call: TRBV7-2
j_call: TRBJ1-6
clone_size: .
cdr3_aa: CASSYQGDYVGSPLHF
cdr3_nt: TGTGCCAGCAGCTACCAGGGAGATTATGTGGGTTCACCCCTCCACTTT

d_call: TRBD2
v_call: TRBV4-2
j_call: TRBJ2-3
clone_size: .
cdr3_aa: CASSQDLAGEGDTQYF
cdr3_nt: TGTGCCAGCAGCCAAGATCTCGCGGGAGAAGGAGATACGCAGTATTTT

d_call: .
v_call: TRBV15
j_call: TRBJ2-7
clone_size: .
cdr3_aa: CATSRDLGGFDEQYF
cdr3_nt: TGTGCCACCAGCAGAGATCTTGGGGGGTTTGACGAGCAGTACTTC

d_call: TRBD1
v_call: TRBV6-6
j_call: TRBJ1-2
clone_size: few
cdr3_aa: CASSWPGTADYGYTF
cdr3_nt: TGTGCCAGCAGTTGGCCCGGGACAGCCGACTATGGCTACACCTTC

d_call: TRBD1
v_call: TRBV7-9
j_call: TRBJ1-2
clone_size: .
cdr3_aa: CASSPGTGDIYGYTF
cdr3_nt: TGTGCCAGCAGCCCCGGGACAGGGGATATCTATGGCTACACCTTC

d_call: .
v_call: TRBV7-8
j_call: TRBJ1-1
clone_size: .
cdr3_aa: CASSADGVSSEAFF
cdr3_nt: TGTGCCAGCAGCGCAGACGGGGTTTCGTCTGAAGCTTTCTTT

d_call: .
v_call: TRBV11-3
j_call: TRBJ2-7
clone_size: .
cdr3_aa: CASSLEGGYEQYF
cdr3_nt: TGTGCCAGCAGCTTAGAAGGGGGTTACGAGCAGTACTTC

d_call: .
v_call: TRBV18
j_call: TRBJ1-1
clone_size: once
cdr3_aa: CASRLTVNSPGTEAFF
cdr3_nt: TGTGCCAGCCGACTCACGGTAAACTCACCAGGCACTGAAGCTTTCTTT

d_call: .
v_call: TRBV18
j_call: TRBJ2-1
clone_size: .
cdr3_aa: CASSPPQGTPSYNEQFF
cdr3_nt: TGTGCCAGCTCACCACCGCAGGGTACTCCCTCCTACAATGAGCAGTTCTTC

d_call: .
v_call: TRBV25-1
j_call: TRBJ1-4
clone_size: .
cdr3_aa: CASSESGTTNEKLFF
cdr3_nt: TGTGCCAGCAGTGAATCCGGAACAACTAATGAAAAACTGTTTTTT

d_call: .
v_call: TRBV27
j_call: TRBJ1-1
clone_size: .
cdr3_aa: CASSLQTLGILGNTEAFF
cdr3_nt: TGTGCCAGCAGTTTACAGACATTAGGAATACTAGGAAACACTGAAGCTTTCTTT

d_call: .
v_call: TRBV5-1
j_call: TRBJ1-6
clone_size: .
cdr3_aa: CASSLSGDPSPLHF
cdr3_nt: TGCGCCAGCAGCTTGTCAGGGGATCCTTCACCCCTCCACTTT

d_call: .
v_call: TRBV18
j_call: TRBJ1-2
clone_size: .
cdr3_aa: CASSPIRGNDYGYTF
cdr3_nt: TGTGCCAGCTCACCAATCCGAGGGAACGACTATGGCTACACCTTC

d_call: .
v_call: TRBV2
j_call: TRBJ1-2
clone_size: few
cdr3_aa: CASSESPGKNYGYTF
cdr3_nt: TGTGCCAGCAGTGAATCCCCAGGGAAGAACTATGGCTACACCTTC

d_call: .
v_call: TRBV18
j_call: TRBJ2-5
clone_size: .
cdr3_aa: CASSPGVNKETQYF
cdr3_nt: TGTGCCAGCTCCCCCGGGGTCAATAAAGAGACCCAGTACTTC

d_call: .
v_call: TRBV10-3
j_call: TRBJ1-6
clone_size: .
cdr3_aa: CAISESTSPLHF
cdr3_nt: TGTGCCATCAGTGAGTCGACCTCACCCCTCCACTTT

d_call: TRBD1
v_call: TRBV7-9
j_call: TRBJ1-4
clone_size: .
cdr3_aa: CATTRTGATVDEKLFF
cdr3_nt: TGTGCCACCACCCGGACAGGGGCCACTGTCGATGAAAAACTGTTTTTT

d_call: .
v_call: TRBV19
j_call: TRBJ1-6
clone_size: .
cdr3_aa: CASSSQGGQGNSPLHF
cdr3_nt: TGTGCCAGTAGTTCCCAAGGTGGGCAGGGGAATTCACCCCTCCACTTT

d_call: TRBD1
v_call: TRBV27
j_call: TRBJ1-2
clone_size: .
cdr3_aa: CASSPQGADGYTF
cdr3_nt: TGTGCCAGCAGCCCACAGGGGGCAGATGGCTACACCTTC